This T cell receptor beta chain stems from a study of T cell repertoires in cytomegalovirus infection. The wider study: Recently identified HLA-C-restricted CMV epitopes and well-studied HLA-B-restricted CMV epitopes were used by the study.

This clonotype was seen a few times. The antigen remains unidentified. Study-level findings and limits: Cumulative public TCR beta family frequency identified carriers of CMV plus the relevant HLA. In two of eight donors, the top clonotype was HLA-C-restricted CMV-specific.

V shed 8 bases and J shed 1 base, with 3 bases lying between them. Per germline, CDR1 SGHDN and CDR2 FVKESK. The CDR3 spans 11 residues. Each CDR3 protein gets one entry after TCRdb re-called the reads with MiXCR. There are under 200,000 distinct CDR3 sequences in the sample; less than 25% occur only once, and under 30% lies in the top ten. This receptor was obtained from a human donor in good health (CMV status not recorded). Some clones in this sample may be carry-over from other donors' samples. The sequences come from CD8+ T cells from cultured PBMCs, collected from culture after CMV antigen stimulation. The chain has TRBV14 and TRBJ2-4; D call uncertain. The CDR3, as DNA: TGTGCCAGCTCGGCCAAAAACATTCAGTACTTC. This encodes CASSAKNIQYF.